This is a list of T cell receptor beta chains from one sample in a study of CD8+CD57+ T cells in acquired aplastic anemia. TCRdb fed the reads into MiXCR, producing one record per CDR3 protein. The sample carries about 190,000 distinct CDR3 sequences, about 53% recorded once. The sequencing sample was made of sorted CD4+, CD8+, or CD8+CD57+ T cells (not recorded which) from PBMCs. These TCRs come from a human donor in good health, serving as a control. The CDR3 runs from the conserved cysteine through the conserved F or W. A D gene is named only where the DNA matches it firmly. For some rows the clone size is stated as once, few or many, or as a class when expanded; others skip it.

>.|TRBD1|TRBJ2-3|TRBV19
CASMGTGGWTDTQYF
TGTGCCAGTATGGGGACAGGGGGTTGGACAGATACGCAGTATTTT
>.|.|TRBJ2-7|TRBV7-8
CASSPRISLYHDEQYF
TGTGCCAGCAGCCCCCGAATTAGCCTGTACCACGACGAGCAGTACTTC
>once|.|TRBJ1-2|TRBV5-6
CASSLAGGDKNYGYTF
TGTGCCAGCAGCTTGGCCGGCGGGGATAAAAACTATGGCTACACCTTC
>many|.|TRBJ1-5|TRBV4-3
CASSHDQTTGSQPQHF
TGCGCCAGCAGCCATGATCAGACCACAGGGTCCCAGCCCCAGCATTTT
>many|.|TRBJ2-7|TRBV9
CASSHGWGSEQGGGAYEQYF
TGTGCCAGCAGCCATGGCTGGGGTTCCGAACAGGGAGGGGGGGCTTACGAGCAGTACTTC
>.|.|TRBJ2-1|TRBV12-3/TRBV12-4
CASRLDQSGYNEQFF
TGTGCCAGCAGATTGGACCAATCGGGGTACAATGAGCAGTTCTTC
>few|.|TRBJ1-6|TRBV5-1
CASSSNRDSPLHF
TGCGCCAGCAGCTCCAACAGGGATTCACCCCTCCACTTT
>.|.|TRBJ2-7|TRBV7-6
CASSLEGGAGDEQYF
TGTGCCAGCAGCTTAGAGGGGGGGGCAGGGGACGAGCAGTACTTC
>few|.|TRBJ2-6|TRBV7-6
CASSLGVGIAGANVLTF
TGTGCCAGCAGCTTAGGCGTTGGGATCGCTGGGGCCAACGTCCTGACTTTC
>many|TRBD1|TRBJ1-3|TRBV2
CASMGTGGNTIYF
TGTGCCAGCATGGGGACAGGTGGAAACACCATATATTTT
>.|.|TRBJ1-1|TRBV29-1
CSVARDFVSGAFF
TGCAGCGTTGCTAGAGATTTTGTCTCTGGAGCTTTCTTT
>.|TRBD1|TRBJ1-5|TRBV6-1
CASSGGRQGGSNQPQHF
TGTGCCAGCAGTGGAGGACGACAGGGAGGCAGCAATCAGCCCCAGCATTTT
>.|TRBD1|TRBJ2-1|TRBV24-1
CATSGTGRLSYNEQFF
TGTGCCACCAGTGGGACAGGGCGCCTCTCCTACAATGAGCAGTTCTTC
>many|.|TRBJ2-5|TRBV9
CASSETVGETQYF
TGTGCCAGCAGCGAGACTGTGGGGGAGACCCAGTACTTC
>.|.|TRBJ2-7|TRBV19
CASSIGSPSSYEQYF
TGTGCCAGTAGTATAGGGAGTCCGAGCTCCTACGAGCAGTACTTC
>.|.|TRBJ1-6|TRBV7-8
CASSVPPWALHF
TGTGCCAGCAGCGTACCTCCCTGGGCCCTCCACTTT
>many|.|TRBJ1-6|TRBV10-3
CAISPIDSNNSPLHF
TGTGCCATCAGTCCCATTGACAGTAATAATTCACCCCTCCACTTT
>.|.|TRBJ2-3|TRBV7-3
CASSFYICRIGGHGTDTQYF
.
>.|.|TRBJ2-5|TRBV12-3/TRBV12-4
CASSLGEVETQYF
TGTGCCAGCAGTTTGGGGGAAGTTGAGACCCAGTACTTC
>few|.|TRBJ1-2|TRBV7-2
CASSLGGGAYGNTF
TGTGCCAGCAGCTTAGGTGGGGGGGCGTATGGAAACACCTTC
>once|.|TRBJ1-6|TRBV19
CASRDRDSPLHF
TGTGCCAGTAGGGATAGAGACTCACCCCTCCACTTT
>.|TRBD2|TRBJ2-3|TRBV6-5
CASSYEWAGGGTDTQYF
TGTGCCAGCAGTTACGAGTGGGCGGGGGGAGGCACAGATACGCAGTATTTT
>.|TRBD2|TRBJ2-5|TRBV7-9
CASSGGAAGEETQYF
TGTGCCAGCAGCGGAGGGGCGGCGGGAGAAGAGACCCAGTACTTC
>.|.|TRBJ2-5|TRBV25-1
CASSEYTTGPFQETQYF
TGTGCCAGCAGTGAATACACGACAGGCCCATTCCAAGAGACCCAGTACTTC
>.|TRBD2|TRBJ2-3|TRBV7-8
CASSPAGGMDTQYF
TGTGCCAGCAGCCCAGCGGGGGGGATGGATACGCAGTATTTT
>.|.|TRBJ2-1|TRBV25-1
CASSEVGFLGNEQFF
TGTGCCAGCAGTGAAGTAGGGTTTTTGGGCAATGAGCAGTTCTTC
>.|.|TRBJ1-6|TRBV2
CASSSWDPSDSNSPPHF
TGTGCCAGCAGTTCCTGGGACCCCAGTGATAGCAATTCACCCCCCCACTTT
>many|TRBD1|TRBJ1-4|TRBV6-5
CASSYSGQGYEKLFF
TGTGCCAGCAGTTACTCCGGACAGGGTTATGAAAAACTGTTTTTT
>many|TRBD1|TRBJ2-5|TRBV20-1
CSARRQGAKGTQYF
TGCAGTGCTAGACGGCAGGGGGCCAAGGGGACCCAGTACTTC